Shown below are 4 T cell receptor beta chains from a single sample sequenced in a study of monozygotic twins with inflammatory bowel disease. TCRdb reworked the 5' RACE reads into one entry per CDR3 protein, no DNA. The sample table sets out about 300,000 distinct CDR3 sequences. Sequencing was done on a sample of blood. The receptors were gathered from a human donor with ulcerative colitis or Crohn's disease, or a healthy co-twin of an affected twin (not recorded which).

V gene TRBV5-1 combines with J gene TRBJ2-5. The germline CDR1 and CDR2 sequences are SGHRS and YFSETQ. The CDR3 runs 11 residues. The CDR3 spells CASSLGKTQYF.

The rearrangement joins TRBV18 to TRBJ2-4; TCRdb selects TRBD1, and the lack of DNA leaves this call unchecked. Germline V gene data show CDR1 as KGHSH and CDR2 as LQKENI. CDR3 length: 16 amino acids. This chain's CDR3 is CASSRQGATAKNIQYF.

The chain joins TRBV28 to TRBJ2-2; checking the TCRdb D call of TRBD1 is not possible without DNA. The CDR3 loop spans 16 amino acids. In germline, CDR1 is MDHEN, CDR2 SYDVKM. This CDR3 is CASSSYGGTNTGELFF. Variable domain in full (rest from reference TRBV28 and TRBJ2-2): DVKVTQSSRYLVKRTGEKVFLECVQDMDHENMFWYRQDPGLGLRLIYFSYDVKMKEKGDIPEGYSVSREKKERFSLILESASTNQTSMYLCASSSYGGTNTGELFFGEGSRLTVL.

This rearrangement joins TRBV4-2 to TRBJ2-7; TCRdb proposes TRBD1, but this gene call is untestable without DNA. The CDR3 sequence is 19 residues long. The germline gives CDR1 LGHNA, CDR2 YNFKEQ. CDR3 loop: CASSGNPGQGSQRFYEQYF.